Below are 26 T cell receptor beta chains sequenced from a single sample in a study of CXCR3-negative and CXCR3-positive naive CD8 T cells. Study-level findings and limits: CXCR3-positive naive cells carried more hydrophobic TRB CDR3s than CXCR3-negative ones.

No cognate antigen is known for these TCRs. cDNA libraries for TRB were generated by 5' RACE incorporating UMI labels. TCRdb reprocessed the 5' RACE reads, with one entry per CDR3 protein and no DNA. In all, the sample yields approximately 96,000 distinct CDR3 sequences. The specimen was naive CXCR3+ CD8+ T cells from blood. This sample's subset: CD45RO-CCR7+CD27+CD95- naive CD8+ T cells expressing CXCR3 (TNR3+). The source of these receptors is a human donor in good health. Some clones in this sample may be carry-over from other donors' samples.

The chain links TRBV2 to TRBJ1-4; TCRdb names TRBD1, which stays unverified in the absence of DNA. In germline, CDR1 is SNHLY, CDR2 FYNNEI. The CDR3 extends over 13 amino acids. CDR3 in amino acids: CASSELVTGKLFF.

V usage is TRBV19 and J usage is TRBJ2-2; TCRdb proposes TRBD1, but this gene call is untestable without DNA. The CDR3 covers 14 residues. CDR1 is LNHDA and CDR2 is SQIVND in the germline V gene (reference sequence). Here the CDR3 reads CASSWGLRTGELFF. The whole variable domain, filled in from reference TRBV19 and TRBJ2-2, reads DGGITQSPKYLFRKEGQNVTLSCEQNLNHDAMYWYRQDPGQGLRLIYYSQIVNDFQKGDIAEGYSVSREKKESFPLTVTSAQKNPTAFYLCASSWGLRTGELFFGEGSRLTVL.

This sequence joins TRBV19 and TRBJ2-1; no DNA is available, so the TRBD1 call from TCRdb remains unchecked. Germline CDR1 is LNHDA and CDR2 is SQIVND (reference sequence). The CDR3 runs 17 residues. CDR3: CASSMGRGALVENEQFF.

This CDR3 reads CASSPPDGDPKQFF. The gene calls are TRBV11-2 and TRBJ2-1; there is no DNA to check the TCRdb D call of TRBD1. The germline V gene encodes CDR1 SGHAT and CDR2 FQNNGV. CDR3 length: 14 residues.

The rearrangement uses TRBV9 and TRBJ2-5. Per germline, CDR1 SGDLS and CDR2 YYNGEE. This CDR3 spans 15 amino acids. The CDR3: CASSVWGMYQETQYF.

The chain combines TRBV7-9 with TRBJ2-7. The CDR3 extends over 12 amino acids. The V gene's germline CDR1 is SEHNR and CDR2 FQNEAQ (reference sequence). The CDR3: CASSLDNYEQYF. Full variable domain (missing parts from reference TRBV7-9 and TRBJ2-7): DTGVSQNPRHKITKRGQNVTFRCDPISEHNRLYWYRQTLGQGPEFLTYFQNEAQLEKSRLLSDRFSAERPKGSFSTLEIQRTEQGDSAMYLCASSLDNYEQYFGPGTRLTVT.

The CDR3 loop reads CASSLAGGGPTDTQYF. The rearrangement links TRBV5-1 to TRBJ2-3; TCRdb proposes TRBD2, but this gene call is untestable without DNA. The CDR3 has 16 amino acids. In germline, CDR1 is SGHRS, CDR2 YFSETQ.

V gene TRBV19 combines with J gene TRBJ1-6. The CDR3 has 14 amino acids. In germline, CDR1 is LNHDA, CDR2 SQIVND (reference sequence). This CDR3 reads CASSIFEDNSPLHF. Supplemented by reference TRBV19 and TRBJ1-6, the full variable domain reads DGGITQSPKYLFRKEGQNVTLSCEQNLNHDAMYWYRQDPGQGLRLIYYSQIVNDFQKGDIAEGYSVSREKKESFPLTVTSAQKNPTAFYLCASSIFEDNSPLHFGNGTRLTVT.

This chain uses TRBV7-9 with TRBJ2-2. The CDR3 has 14 residues. Germline V gene sequence: CDR1 SEHNR, CDR2 FQNEAQ (reference sequence). The CDR3 here is CASSNRENTGELFF.

The chain has TRBV6-6 and TRBJ1-5. CDR3 length: 14 amino acids. CDR1 is MNHNY and CDR2 is SVGAGI in the germline V gene (reference sequence). CDR3 sequence reads: CASSYSRNNQPQHF.

The chain recombines TRBV12-3 or TRBV12-4 with TRBJ2-7; TCRdb's assignment of TRBD1 cannot be checked, as there is no DNA. This CDR3 has 14 amino acids. CDR3: CASSPGTAPYEQYF.

The rearrangement joins TRBV7-9 to TRBJ2-7. This CDR3 comprises 12 residues. CDR1 and CDR2 from the germline V gene are SEHNR and FQNEAQ (reference sequence). The CDR3 spells CASKPAAYEQYF.

The chain employs TRBV5-1 and TRBJ2-3; TCRdb names TRBD1, which stays unverified in the absence of DNA. Germline V gene lookup returns CDR1 SGHRS and CDR2 YFSETQ. This CDR3 is 15 amino acids long. The CDR3: CASSLASGGVDTQYF.

The chain uses TRBV29-1 and TRBJ2-2. This CDR3 contains 13 residues. In germline, CDR1 is SQVTM, CDR2 ANQGSEA. CDR3 protein: CSVEVPYTGELFF.

This chain links TRBV4-1 with TRBJ1-2. The CDR3 has 14 amino acids. Germline V CDR1 and CDR2: MGHRA, YSYEKL. This chain's CDR3 is CASSQDFGSYGYTF.

The V and J genes are TRBV14 and TRBJ2-1; TCRdb's assignment of TRBD1 cannot be checked, as there is no DNA. The CDR3 spans 12 residues. Looked up from germline, CDR1 is SGHDN and CDR2 is FVKESK. Here the CDR3 reads CASSPPRGESFF.

The chain couples TRBV29-1 to TRBJ1-2; TCRdb calls TRBD1, which cannot be checked without DNA. The CDR3 is made up of 18 amino acids. The germline CDR1 and CDR2 sequences are SQVTM and ANQGSEA. CDR3 loop: CSVEGSLDRGQDGYGYTF.

The chain is built from TRBV19 and TRBJ1-5. CDR1 is LNHDA, CDR2 SQIVND, per germline (reference sequence). The CDR3 contains 15 residues. The CDR3 sequence is CATQGSTRGNQPQHF.

This rearrangement joins TRBV3-1 to TRBJ2-5; no DNA is available, so the TRBD1 call from TCRdb remains unchecked. Germline V gives CDR1 LGHDT, CDR2 YNNKEL (reference sequence). This CDR3 is built from 15 residues. The CDR3 sequence is CASSQVAGGEETQYF.

The genes are TRBV7-2 and TRBJ2-1; the D call of TRBD2 rests on TCRdb alone, since no DNA is present to check it. This CDR3 spans 17 amino acids. CDR1 SGHTA and CDR2 FQGNSA come from the germline V gene. CDR3 residues: CASSEPRTSGGGDEQFF. Filled out from reference TRBV7-2 and TRBJ2-1, the complete variable domain reads GAGVSQSPSNKVTEKGKDVELRCDPISGHTALYWYRQSLGQGLEFLIYFQGNSAPDKSGLPSDRFSAERTGGSVSTLTIQRTQQEDSAVYLCASSEPRTSGGGDEQFFGPGTRLTVL.

The chain employs TRBV7-2 and TRBJ1-2; TCRdb reports TRBD1, a call that lacks DNA to check it against. The CDR3 contains 14 residues. CDR1 is SGHTA and CDR2 is FQGNSA in the germline V gene. This chain's CDR3 is CASSLYQGADGYTF.

The chain uses TRBV27 and TRBJ2-7; TCRdb designates TRBD1, a call that cannot be tested without DNA. This CDR3 is built from 16 residues. Germline assignment: CDR1 MNHEY and CDR2 SMNVEV (reference sequence). CDR3 amino acids: CASSLTSDRIQYEQYF.

The CDR3 loop reads CATPGDTNTGELFF. The chain carries TRBV10-3 and TRBJ2-2; checking the TCRdb D call of TRBD1 is not possible without DNA. The length of the CDR3 is 14 residues. CDR1 is ENHRY, CDR2 SYGVKD, per germline.

The V call is TRBV20-1, the J call TRBJ2-5; TCRdb calls TRBD1, which cannot be checked without DNA. This CDR3 is built from 12 residues. Germline CDR1 and CDR2: DFQATT and SNEGSKA (reference sequence). The CDR3 loop is CSARDPGLAQYF.

The chain carries TRBV7-9 and TRBJ2-7. Germline loops: CDR1 SEHNR, CDR2 FQNEAQ (reference sequence). The CDR3 spans 15 residues. The chain's CDR3 is CASSLGGGSSAEQYF.

The chain recombines TRBV12-3 or TRBV12-4 with TRBJ1-1; TCRdb designates TRBD1, a call that cannot be tested without DNA. This CDR3 is 14 amino acids long. The CDR3 is CASSTGHSNTEAFF.